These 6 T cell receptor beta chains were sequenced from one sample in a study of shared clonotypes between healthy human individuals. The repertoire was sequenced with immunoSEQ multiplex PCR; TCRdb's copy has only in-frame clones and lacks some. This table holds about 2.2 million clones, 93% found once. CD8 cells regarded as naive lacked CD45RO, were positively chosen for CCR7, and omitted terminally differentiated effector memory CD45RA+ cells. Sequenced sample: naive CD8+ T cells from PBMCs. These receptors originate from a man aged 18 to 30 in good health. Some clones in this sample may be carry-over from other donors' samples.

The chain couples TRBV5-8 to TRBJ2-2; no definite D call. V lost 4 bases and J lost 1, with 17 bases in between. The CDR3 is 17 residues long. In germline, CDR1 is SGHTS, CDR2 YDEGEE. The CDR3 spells CASSPPSVRQNTGELFF. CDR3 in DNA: TGTGCCAGCAGCCCACCATCAGTACGACAGAACACCGGGGAGCTGTTTTTT.

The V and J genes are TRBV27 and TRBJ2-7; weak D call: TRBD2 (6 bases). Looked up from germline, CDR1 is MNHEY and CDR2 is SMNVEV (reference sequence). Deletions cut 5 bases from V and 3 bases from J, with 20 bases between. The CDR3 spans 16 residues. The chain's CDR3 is CASSPKGGMGFYEQYF. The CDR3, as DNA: TGTGCCAGCAGTCCTAAGGGCGGGATGGGGTTCTACGAGCAGTACTTC.

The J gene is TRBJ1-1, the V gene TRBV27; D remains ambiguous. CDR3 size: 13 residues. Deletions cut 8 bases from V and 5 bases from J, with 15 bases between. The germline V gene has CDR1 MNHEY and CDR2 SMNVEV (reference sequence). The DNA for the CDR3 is TGTGCCAGCCGGGAGGGATTCAGGACTGAAGCTTTCTTT. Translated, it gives CASREGFRTEAFF.

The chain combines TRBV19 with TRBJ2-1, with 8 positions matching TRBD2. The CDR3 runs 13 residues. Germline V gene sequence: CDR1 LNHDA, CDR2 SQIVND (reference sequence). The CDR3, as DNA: TGTGCGACACGACTAGCGAGCTACAATGAGCAGTTCTTC. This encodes CATRLASYNEQFF.

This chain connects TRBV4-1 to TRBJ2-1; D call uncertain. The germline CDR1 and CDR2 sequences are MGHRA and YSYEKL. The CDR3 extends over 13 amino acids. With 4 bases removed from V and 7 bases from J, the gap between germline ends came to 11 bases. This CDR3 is CASSREIGNEQFF. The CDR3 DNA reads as TGCGCCAGCAGCCGAGAGATAGGTAATGAGCAGTTCTTC.

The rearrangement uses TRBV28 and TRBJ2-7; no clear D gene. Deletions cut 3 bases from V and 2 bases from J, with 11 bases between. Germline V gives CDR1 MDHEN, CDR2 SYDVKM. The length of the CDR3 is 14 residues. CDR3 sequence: CASSLGSSPYEQYF. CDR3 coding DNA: TGTGCCAGCAGTTTGGGAAGCTCCCCCTACGAGCAGTACTTC.